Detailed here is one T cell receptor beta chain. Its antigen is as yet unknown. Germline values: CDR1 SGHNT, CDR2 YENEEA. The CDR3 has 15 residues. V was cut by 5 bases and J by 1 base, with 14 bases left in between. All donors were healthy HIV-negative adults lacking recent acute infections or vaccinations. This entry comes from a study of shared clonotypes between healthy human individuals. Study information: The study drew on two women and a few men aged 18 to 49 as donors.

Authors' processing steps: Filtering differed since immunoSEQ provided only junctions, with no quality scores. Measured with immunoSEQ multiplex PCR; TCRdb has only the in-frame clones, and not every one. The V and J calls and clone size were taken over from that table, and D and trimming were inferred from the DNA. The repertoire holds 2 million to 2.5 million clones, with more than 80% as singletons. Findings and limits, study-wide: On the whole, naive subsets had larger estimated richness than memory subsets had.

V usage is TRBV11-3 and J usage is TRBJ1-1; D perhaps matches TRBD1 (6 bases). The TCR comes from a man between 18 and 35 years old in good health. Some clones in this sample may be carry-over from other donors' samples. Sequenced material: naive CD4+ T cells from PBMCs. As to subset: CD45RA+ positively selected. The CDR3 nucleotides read TGTGCCAGCAGCCGTGGGGGGCACTCGAACACTGAAGCTTTCTTT. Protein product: CASSRGGHSNTEAFF. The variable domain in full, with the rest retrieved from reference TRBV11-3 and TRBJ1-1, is EAGVVQSPRYKIIEKKQPVAFWCNPISGHNTLYWYLQNLGQGPELLIRYENEEAVDDSQLPKDRFSAERLKGVDSTLKIQPAELGDSAVYLCASSRGGHSNTEAFFGQGTRLTVV.